Listed here are 24 T cell receptor beta chains from one sample, sequenced in a study of patients and donors after allogeneic stem cell transplantation. A single record per CDR3 protein comes from TCRdb applying MiXCR to the RT-PCR reads. The sample lists about 960,000 distinct CDR3 sequences, under 20% seen once, with 6% in the top ten. The sequencing input was blood, either unsorted or a sorted T cell fraction (not recorded which). The receptors shown here come from a human donor who was either an allogeneic HSCT recipient or a stem cell or donor lymphocyte infusion donor (not recorded which). It is not recorded whose cells these are; they may come from a transplant donor.

This clonotype showed up just a few times. The rearrangement uses TRBV4-2 and TRBJ1-4; D unclear. Germline CDR1 and CDR2: LGHNA and YNFKEQ. Trimming removed 4 bases from V and 1 base from J, with 19 bases in between. The CDR3 is 18 residues long. This CDR3 reads CASSPVFQERQTNEKLFF. The CDR3 region has the DNA TGTGCCAGCAGCCCAGTATTCCAGGAAAGACAAACTAATGAAAAACTGTTTTTT.

This clonotype was recorded a few times. This chain uses TRBV2 with TRBJ1-1; D is unclear. The CDR3 spans 13 residues. The V end was cut by 4 bases, the J end by 3 bases, with 9 bases between. The germline gives CDR1 SNHLY, CDR2 FYNNEI. CDR3 protein: CASSGTVDTEAFF. CDR3 DNA: TGTGCCAGCAGTGGAACGGTGGACACTGAAGCTTTCTTT.

The chain employs TRBV5-1 and TRBJ1-4, with D hard to call. V lost 1 base to trimming and J lost 0 bases, with 10 bases between them. The germline V gene has CDR1 SGHRS and CDR2 YFSETQ. The CDR3 contains 16 residues. CDR3 DNA sequence: TGCGCCAGCAGCTTGCCAACTTCTACAACTAATGAAAAACTGTTTTTT. Translated, it gives CASSLPTSTTNEKLFF.

The chain employs TRBV15 and TRBJ1-4; TRBD1 might be the D (6 bases). The CDR3 covers 14 residues. V was shortened by 0 bases and J by 11 bases, with 13 bases between the two germline ends. Per the germline V gene, CDR1 is LNHNV and CDR2 is YYDKDF (reference sequence). DNA of the CDR3: TGTGCCACCAGCAGAGATGGGGGCAGGGAGAAACTGTTTTTT. Protein product: CATSRDGGREKLFF.

This clonotype has more than one count but fewer than ten. This chain connects TRBV12-3 or TRBV12-4 to TRBJ2-7; 8 positions agree with TRBD2. J was trimmed by 0 bases and V by 8 bases; bases with no gene match: 6. This CDR3 has 14 amino acids. The CDR3 sequence: CASGTSGLSYEQYF. In DNA, the CDR3 is TGTGCCAGCGGAACTAGCGGACTCTCCTACGAGCAGTACTTC.

This chain joins TRBV10-3 and TRBJ1-2; the D gene is possibly TRBD1 (5 bases). The CDR3 runs to 14 residues. Germline V gene sequence: CDR1 ENHRY, CDR2 SYGVKD. The V end lost 2 bases, the J end lost 6 bases, and 13 bases lay between the germline ends. The CDR3 nucleotides read TGTGCCATCAGTGAGACGGGCAGGGCAAATGGCTACACCTTC. As protein: CAISETGRANGYTF.

There are a few counts of this clonotype. The V and J genes are TRBV12-3 or TRBV12-4 and TRBJ1-5, with 7 bases fitting TRBD1. V was pared by 0 bases and J by 5 bases, with 7 bases of the junction left unmatched. The CDR3 covers 16 residues. The CDR3 here is CASSLAPRGMDQPQHF. The CDR3 DNA reads TGTGCCAGCAGTTTAGCGCCCAGGGGGATGGATCAGCCCCAGCATTTT.

This clonotype was counted a few times. This chain uses TRBV29-1 with TRBJ2-5; D is possibly TRBD1 (5 bases). Trimming stripped 4 bases from V and 4 bases from J, with 16 bases between. The CDR3 contains 14 residues. CDR1 SQVTM and CDR2 ANQGSEA come from the germline V gene. The CDR3 sequence is CSVVLPGAGETQYF. CDR3 bases: TGCAGCGTTGTACTTCCTGGGGCCGGAGAGACCCAGTACTTC.

This clonotype was counted a few times. This chain connects TRBV6-1 to TRBJ1-5; the D is unclear. The CDR3 loop spans 16 amino acids. The V and J ends lost 8 bases and 5 bases respectively, with 22 bases between them. The germline gives CDR1 MNHNS, CDR2 SASEGT. The DNA of the CDR3 is TGTGCCAGCGGAACCGGGCCCAAGGCAGGTTATCAGCCCCAGCATTTT. Translating gives CASGTGPKAGYQPQHF.

This clonotype has only a few counts. The chain has TRBV29-1 and TRBJ1-1; D is possibly TRBD1 (6 bases). The ends were cut back, 6 bases at V and 5 bases at J, with 25 bases in the middle. The CDR3 covers 16 residues. From germline, CDR1 is SQVTM and CDR2 ANQGSEA. The CDR3 DNA is TGCAGCGTCCAACACTCTGCGGACAGCATTAGGACTGAAGCTTTCTTT. It yields the protein CSVQHSADSIRTEAFF.

Only a few counts were recorded for this clonotype. J is TRBJ1-1 and V is TRBV7-9; D call uncertain. Germline loops: CDR1 SEHNR, CDR2 FQNEAQ (reference sequence). CDR3 size: 14 residues. V lost 2 bases and J 0 bases, leaving 7 bases between the germline ends. The CDR3 loop is CASSLSSLNTEAFF. The CDR3 nucleotides are TGTGCCAGCAGCTTATCCTCACTGAACACTGAAGCTTTCTTT.

This clonotype was observed a few times. The chain joins TRBV12-3 or TRBV12-4 to TRBJ1-6, with D possibly TRBD1 on 6 matching bases. The CDR3 is made up of 14 amino acids. Trimming stripped 7 bases from V and 8 bases from J, with 15 bases between. The CDR3: CASKLGQYYSPLHF. CDR3 sequence (DNA): TGTGCCAGCAAACTCGGACAGTACTATTCACCCCTCCACTTT.

This clonotype was counted a few times. This chain connects TRBV11-3 to TRBJ2-1, with 9 bases fitting TRBD1. With 5 bases clipped from V and 8 bases from J, the junction kept 7 bases outside the gene matches. There are 14 residues in the CDR3. The germline CDR1 and CDR2 sequences are SGHNT and YENEEA. The CDR3 protein is CASSLTQGAHEQFF. In nucleotides, the CDR3 is TGTGCCAGCAGCCTTACACAGGGGGCCCATGAGCAGTTCTTC.

CDR3 amino acids: CSAKNLAGRYEQYF. In DNA form, the CDR3 reads TGCAGTGCTAAAAATCTAGCGGGGCGATACGAGCAGTACTTC. This rearrangement joins TRBV20-1 to TRBJ2-7; 9 nucleotides match TRBD2. Germline CDR1 and CDR2: DFQATT and SNEGSKA (reference sequence). J gave up 4 bases and V 4 bases, and 8 bases lay outside the gene matches. This CDR3 comprises 14 residues.

The V and J genes are TRBV5-1 and TRBJ1-2; D gene uncertain. The germline CDR1 and CDR2 sequences are SGHRS and YFSETQ. The CDR3 length is 14 residues. The V gene lost 1 base and the J gene lost 3 bases, with 10 bases spanning the gap. In DNA, the CDR3 is TGCGCCAGCAGCTTGTATGCAGAATACTATGGCTACACCTTC. Amino acid sequence: CASSLYAEYYGYTF.

This clonotype was seen a few times. V and J are TRBV7-3 and TRBJ2-1, with TRBD2 matching over 13 bases. CDR1 SGHTA and CDR2 FQGTGA come from the germline V gene. Unmatched junction bases numbered 9, after V lost 2 bases and J lost 8 bases. This CDR3 has 17 amino acids. For the CDR3, the DNA is TGTGCCAGCAGCTTATATAGGACTAGCGGGAGTGTGGATGAGCAGTTCTTC. Its protein product is CASSLYRTSGSVDEQFF. Full variable domain (rest looked up from reference TRBV7-3 and TRBJ2-1): GAGVSQTPSNKVTEKGKYVELRCDPISGHTALYWYRQSLGQGPEFLIYFQGTGAADDSGLPNDRFFAVRPEGSVSTLKIQRTERGDSAVYLCASSLYRTSGSVDEQFFGPGTRLTVL.

This clonotype has only a few counts. The rearrangement uses TRBV20-1 and TRBJ1-3; D is undetermined. V was cut by 3 bases and J by 0 bases, with 9 bases left in between. The V gene's germline CDR1 is DFQATT and CDR2 SNEGSKA (reference sequence). The CDR3 has 14 amino acids. The CDR3 loop is CSASRTFSGNTIYF. Written as DNA, the CDR3 is TGCAGTGCTAGTAGGACCTTCTCTGGAAACACCATATATTTT.

The CDR3 nucleotides read TGTGCCAGCAGCTTCGGACAGGGGGCGGGCTATGGCTACACCTTC. Its translation: CASSFGQGAGYGYTF. The chain employs TRBV11-2 and TRBJ1-2; 11 nucleotides match TRBD1. The length of the CDR3 is 15 residues. Germline lookup yields CDR1 SGHAT and CDR2 FQNNGV. The trim removed 3 bases at V and 4 bases at J, leaving 4 bases unmatched.

The chain recombines TRBV19 with TRBJ2-7; D might be TRBD2 (6 bases). Germline V gives CDR1 LNHDA, CDR2 SQIVND (reference sequence). The V end lost 5 bases, the J end lost 3 bases, and 14 bases lay between the germline ends. The CDR3 sequence is 14 residues long. DNA for the CDR3: TGTGCCAGTAGTTCGGGGGACGTTTACTACGAGCAGTACTTC. This gives the protein CASSSGDVYYEQYF.

The rearrangement joins TRBV27 to TRBJ2-7; no clear D. Germline V gene lookup returns CDR1 MNHEY and CDR2 SMNVEV (reference sequence). CDR3 length: 13 amino acids. V was clipped by 5 bases and J by 0 bases, with 8 bases between them. CDR3 amino acids: CASSRLSSYEQYF. The CDR3, as DNA: TGTGCCAGCAGTCGCCTGAGCTCCTACGAGCAGTACTTC.

This clonotype was observed a handful of times. The genes are TRBV7-2 and TRBJ1-5, with TRBD1 matching over 7 bases. Trimming at V came to 5 bases and at J to 2 bases, leaving 12 bases not matched to a gene. CDR3 length: 17 amino acids. Germline V gene sequence: CDR1 SGHTA, CDR2 FQGNSA. The CDR3 is CASSPQGTAYGNQPQHF. The CDR3 coding sequence is TGTGCCAGCAGCCCGCAAGGGACAGCTTATGGCAATCAGCCCCAGCATTTT.

The genes are TRBV19 and TRBJ2-1; D is unresolved. Germline V lookup: CDR1 LNHDA, CDR2 SQIVND (reference sequence). Trimming left V 8 bases short and J 0 bases short, with 5 bases between. The CDR3 loop spans 12 amino acids. The DNA for the CDR3 is TGTGCCAGTTTGAGCTCCTACAATGAGCAGTTCTTC. This sequence encodes CASLSSYNEQFF.

This clonotype has a count of ten or more. V usage is TRBV6-5 and J usage is TRBJ1-1, with D tentatively TRBD1 (6 bases). Trimming removed 6 bases from V and 5 bases from J, with 10 bases in between. CDR3 size: 12 residues. The germline gives CDR1 MNHEY, CDR2 SVGAGI. CDR3 in amino acids: CASRRGGTEAFF. As DNA, the CDR3 is TGTGCCAGCAGGAGAGGGGGGACTGAAGCTTTCTTT.

The genes are TRBV15 and TRBJ1-2; TRBD1 is a possible D gene (6 bases). Trimming left V 1 base short and J 7 bases short, with 13 bases between. The CDR3 contains 14 residues. CDR1 is LNHNV and CDR2 is YYDKDF in the germline V gene (reference sequence). In DNA, the CDR3 is TGTGCCACCAGCAGAGCGGGGGGGGCGCGTGGCTACACCTTC. It codes for CATSRAGGARGYTF.